The clone carrying this TCR beta chain occurred many times. Its antigen is unknown. The sample comes from a study of T cells in Graves' hyperthyroidism and ophthalmopathy. TCR beta CDR3 region amplification was performed from RNA transcripts. First-round RT-PCR of the TCR CDR3 relied on the HTBI primer set. TCRdb ran MiXCR on the multiplex PCR reads and lists one entry per CDR3 protein. The sample has under 300,000 distinct CDR3 sequences, roughly 15% seen once; the top ten hold about 14%. CDR3 length equals 13 residues. Trimming took off 0 bases at V and 5 bases at J, with 8 bases between the two ends. Germline-derived CDR1 and CDR2 are DFQATT and SNEGSKA (reference sequence). Regarding the study as a whole: Ophthalmopathy, which appeared later, was predicted by the model a median 6.5 months before onset.

The sequence was collected from a woman aged 40-49 years with Graves' hyperthyroidism that later progressed to Graves' ophthalmopathy. J is TRBJ1-5 and V is TRBV20-1, with D hard to call. The material sequenced was blood. The CDR3 DNA is TGCAGTGCTAGAGACGACCCGGATCAGCCCCAGCATTTT. Translated: CSARDDPDQPQHF.